The sequence of this T cell receptor (beta chain) was determined in a study of response to subunit inactivated influenza vaccine (dated by TCRdb to the late 2010s). Concerning the study at large: Deep quantitative T cell receptor repertoire profiling was used in the study to track responses to a trivalent subunit inactivated influenza vaccine. Points the paper makes about the study in general: It was suggested by the authors that each seasonal influenza vaccination may recruit only a limited number of new T cells.

A note on this clonotype: This receptor's antigen is unknown. Base qualities are not provided; no much larger clone lies one nucleotide away.

The library was generated by RT-PCR. Data came from an Illumina HiSeq 2500. Clones were called with MiXCR by TCRdb after fastp trimmed the public reads at Q25, and only in-frame beta chains were retained. Identical CDR3 proteins give one entry, which carries the most common genes and DNA. The sample contains over 300,000 distinct CDR3 sequences, 20% to 25% of them found a single time. The top ten clonotypes cover about 9.4% of the sample. The germline V gene (reference sequence) gives CDR1 as DFQATT and CDR2 as SNEGSKA. The CDR3 runs 11 residues from the cysteine to the phenylalanine. The sequence is cut down to CDR3 DNA, 33 bases in frame from base 1. V sheds 3 bases and J sheds 3 bases, leaving 3 bases between their ends.

The sequence came from a man between 50 and 70 years old who received an inactivated influenza vaccine. Donor details come from another sample of the same person, matched by shared clones. The chain couples TRBV20-1 to TRBJ2-1; the D gene identity is not certain. The material sequenced was PBMCs from blood, taken less than 22 months after vaccination. DNA sequence: TGCAGTGCTAGGGACTACAATGAGCAGTTCTTC. Its protein reads: CSARDYNEQFF.